Listed here are 9 T cell receptor beta chains from one sample, sequenced in a study of shared clonotypes between healthy human individuals (TCRdb year 2020). Libraries were built with the immunoSEQ multiplex PCR assay. In its TCRdb copy, this immuneACCESS table keeps in-frame sequences only and misses some clones. Where compared with another copy, unresolved V genes explain less than half of these, and the others have no known cause. This sample is represented by fewer than 1.6 million clones; 98% to 99% of them were singletons. The top ten clones comprise roughly 0.35% of the sample. Sequenced material: naive CD4+ T cells sorted from blood. What the cell subset or site label conveys for this sample: CD45RA+ positively selected. These receptors originate from a man aged 30 to 45 in good health.

This chain uses TRBV10-1 with TRBJ2-1; D possibly uses TRBD1 or TRBD2 (5 bases each). Trimming shortened V by 2 bases and J by 6 bases, and 8 bases separated the two germline ends. CDR3 length: 13 residues. The germline V gene encodes CDR1 WNHNN and CDR2 SYGVQD (reference sequence). The CDR3 is CASSEKGRNEQFF. CDR3 coding DNA: TGCGCCAGCAGTGAGAAGGGACGCAATGAGCAGTTCTTC.

The rearrangement links TRBV29-1 to TRBJ2-5; D call uncertain. Germline CDR1 reads SQVTM; CDR2 reads ANQGSEA. The CDR3 is 15 residues long. The ends were cut back, 7 bases at V and 3 bases at J, with 21 bases in the middle. The DNA of the CDR3 is TGCAGCGAATCCACCTATGTGGGTATCGAAGAGACCCAGTACTTC. It codes for CSESTYVGIEETQYF.

In this sample, this clone turned up once. The chain is built from TRBV5-1 and TRBJ1-1; no reliable D call. The CDR3 runs 14 residues. In germline, CDR1 is SGHRS, CDR2 YFSETQ. Trimming took 2 bases from V and 4 from J, leaving 12 bases between them. In DNA form, the CDR3 reads TGCGCCAGCAGCTTAGGCTCCTCAGGCACTGAAGCTTTCTTT. Translated, it gives CASSLGSSGTEAFF.

The rearrangement uses TRBV11-2 and TRBJ2-1; 8 nucleotides line up with TRBD1. The CDR3 extends over 15 amino acids. The germline gives CDR1 SGHAT, CDR2 FQNNGV. The trim removed 5 bases at V and 3 bases at J, leaving 6 bases unmatched. CDR3 sequence: CASSQRTGYYNEQFF. In DNA, the CDR3 is TGTGCCAGCAGCCAGCGGACAGGGTACTACAATGAGCAGTTCTTC.

In its sample, this clone was seen once. The V gene is TRBV2, the J gene TRBJ2-3, with D possibly TRBD2 on 6 matching bases. Deletions cut 3 bases from V and 6 bases from J, with 13 bases between. CDR3 length: 14 amino acids. Germline V gives CDR1 SNHLY, CDR2 FYNNEI. The CDR3 DNA follows: TGTGCCAGCAGTGACGGCAGGGCGGGGGATACGCAGTATTTT. It encodes CASSDGRAGDTQYF.

As to this clone: At one boundary the junction diverges from the germline segment, which might be a read error. The rearrangement joins TRBV5-1 to TRBJ2-4, with D uncertain. Germline V gives CDR1 SGHRS, CDR2 YFSETQ. The CDR3 extends over 15 amino acids. CDR3: CASSFDTLAKTIQYF. The CDR3 DNA reads as TGCGCCAGCAGCTTCGACACTTTAGCCAAAACCATTCAGTACTTC.

The chain couples TRBV15 to TRBJ1-2, with 7 nucleotides matching TRBD1. The CDR3 is 15 amino acids. Germline CDR1 is LNHNV and CDR2 is YYDKDF (reference sequence). V lost 6 bases and J lost 4; bases outside the gene matches: 11. CDR3 amino acids: CATSPLVRDSYGYTF. DNA of the CDR3: TGTGCCACCAGTCCCCTTGTCCGGGACAGCTATGGCTACACCTTC.

On this clone itself: Other nucleotide sequences from this sample produce the same CDR3. This chain links TRBV2 with TRBJ1-1; D uncertain. The CDR3 is 13 residues long. V gave up 6 bases and J gave up 0 bases, with 8 bases separating them. Germline CDR1 SNHLY, CDR2 FYNNEI. The CDR3 sequence is CASSAELNTEAFF. CDR3 in DNA: TGTGCCAGCAGCGCAGAGTTGAACACTGAAGCTTTCTTT.

The chain recombines TRBV18 with TRBJ2-1; 8 bases match TRBD2. This CDR3 region has 16 residues. CDR1 KGHSH and CDR2 LQKENI come from the germline V gene. The ends lost 0 bases at V and 6 bases at J; junction bases unmatched: 7. CDR3 protein: CASSPPTRGTSNEQFF. The CDR3 DNA reads TGTGCCAGCTCACCACCGACCCGAGGGACTAGCAATGAGCAGTTCTTC.